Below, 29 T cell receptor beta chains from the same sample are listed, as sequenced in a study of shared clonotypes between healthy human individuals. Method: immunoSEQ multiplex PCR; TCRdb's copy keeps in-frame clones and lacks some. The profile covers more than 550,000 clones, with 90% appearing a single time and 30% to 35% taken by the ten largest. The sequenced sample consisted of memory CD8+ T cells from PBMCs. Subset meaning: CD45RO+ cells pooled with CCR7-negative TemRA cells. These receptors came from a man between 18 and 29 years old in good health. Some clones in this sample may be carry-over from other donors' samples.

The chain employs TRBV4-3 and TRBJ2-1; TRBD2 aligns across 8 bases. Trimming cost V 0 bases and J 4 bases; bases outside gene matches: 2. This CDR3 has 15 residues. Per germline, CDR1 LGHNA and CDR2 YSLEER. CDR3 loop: CASSQDGTSYNEQFF. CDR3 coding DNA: TGCGCCAGCAGCCAAGATGGGACTAGTTACAATGAGCAGTTCTTC.

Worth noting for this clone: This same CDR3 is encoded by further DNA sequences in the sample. In nucleotides, the CDR3 is TGTGCCAGCAGCTTACGGGCGTACGAGCAGTACTTC. Amino acids: CASSLRAYEQYF. The rearrangement joins TRBV7-9 to TRBJ2-7; no reliable D call. Trimming took off 2 bases at V and 4 bases at J, with 6 bases between the two ends. CDR1 SEHNR and CDR2 FQNEAQ come from the germline V gene (reference sequence). CDR3 length: 12 residues.

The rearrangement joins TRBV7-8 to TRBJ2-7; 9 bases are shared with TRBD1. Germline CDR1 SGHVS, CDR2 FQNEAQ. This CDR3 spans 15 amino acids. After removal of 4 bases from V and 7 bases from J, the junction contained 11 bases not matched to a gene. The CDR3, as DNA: TGTGCCAGCAGCTCCCCGGGACAGGGAATTATGGAGCAGTACTTC. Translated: CASSSPGQGIMEQYF.

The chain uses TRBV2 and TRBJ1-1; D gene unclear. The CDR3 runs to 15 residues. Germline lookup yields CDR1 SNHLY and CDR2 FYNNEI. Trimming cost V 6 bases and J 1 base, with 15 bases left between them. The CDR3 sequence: CASSWGYGRNTEAFF. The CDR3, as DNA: TGTGCCAGCAGCTGGGGTTATGGGCGGAACACTGAAGCTTTCTTT.

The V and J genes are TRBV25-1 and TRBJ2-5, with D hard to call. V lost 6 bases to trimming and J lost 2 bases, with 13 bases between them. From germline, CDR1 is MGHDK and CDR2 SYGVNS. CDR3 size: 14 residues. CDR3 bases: TGTGCCAGCAGACCGGTAGCCGATCAAGAGACCCAGTACTTC. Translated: CASRPVADQETQYF.

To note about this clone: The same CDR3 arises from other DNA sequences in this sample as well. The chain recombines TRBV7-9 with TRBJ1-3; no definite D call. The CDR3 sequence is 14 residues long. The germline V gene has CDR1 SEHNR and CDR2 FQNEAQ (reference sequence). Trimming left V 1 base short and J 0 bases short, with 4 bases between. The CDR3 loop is CASSLGSSGNTIYF. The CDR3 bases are TGTGCCAGCAGCTTAGGCTCCTCTGGAAACACCATATATTTT.

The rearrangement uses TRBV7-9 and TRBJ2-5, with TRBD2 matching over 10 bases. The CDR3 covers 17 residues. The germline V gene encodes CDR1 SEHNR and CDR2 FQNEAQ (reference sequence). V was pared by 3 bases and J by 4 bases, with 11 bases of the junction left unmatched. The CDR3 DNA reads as TGTGCCAGCAGCTTTATCCCGGCGGCTAGCGGGGGAGAGACCCAGTACTTC. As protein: CASSFIPAASGGETQYF. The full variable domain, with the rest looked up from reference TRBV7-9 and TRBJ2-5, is DTGVSQNPRHKITKRGQNVTFRCDPISEHNRLYWYRQTLGQGPEFLTYFQNEAQLEKSRLLSDRFSAERPKGSFSTLEIQRTEQGDSAMYLCASSFIPAASGGETQYFGPGTRLLVL.

Written as DNA, the CDR3 is TGCGCCAGCAGTGATTTAGGGACAGCAAACTACGAGCAGTACTTC. This gives the protein CASSDLGTANYEQYF. V usage is TRBV10-2 and J usage is TRBJ2-7; 7 bases agree with TRBD1. CDR1 is WSHSY and CDR2 is SAAADI in the germline V gene. The J segment lost 3 bases and the V segment lost 3 bases, leaving 8 bases of the junction unmatched. The CDR3 is 15 amino acids.

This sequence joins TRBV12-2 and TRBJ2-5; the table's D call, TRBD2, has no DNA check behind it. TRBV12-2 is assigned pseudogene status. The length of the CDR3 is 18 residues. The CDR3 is CASRIIAGWVSNQETQYF. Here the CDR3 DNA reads TGTGCAAGTCGCATTATAGCGGGATGGGTCTCTAACCAAGAGACCCAGTACTTC.

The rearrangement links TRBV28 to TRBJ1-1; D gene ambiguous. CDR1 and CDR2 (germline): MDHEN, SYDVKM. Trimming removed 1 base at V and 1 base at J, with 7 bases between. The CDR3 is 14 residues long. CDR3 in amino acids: CASSLFGENTEAFF. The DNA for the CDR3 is TGTGCCAGCAGTTTATTCGGGGAGAACACTGAAGCTTTCTTT.

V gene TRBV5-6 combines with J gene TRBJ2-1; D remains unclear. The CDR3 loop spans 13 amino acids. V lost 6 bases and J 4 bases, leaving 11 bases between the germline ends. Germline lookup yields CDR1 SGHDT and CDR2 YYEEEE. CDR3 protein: CASTATRYNEQFF. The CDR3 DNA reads TGTGCCAGCACCGCAACTCGGTACAATGAGCAGTTCTTC.

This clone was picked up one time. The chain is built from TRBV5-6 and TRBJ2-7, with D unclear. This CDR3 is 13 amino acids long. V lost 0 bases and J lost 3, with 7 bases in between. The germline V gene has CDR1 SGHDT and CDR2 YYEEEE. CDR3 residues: CASSLGTYYEQYF. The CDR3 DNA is TGTGCCAGCAGCTTGGGAACCTACTACGAGCAGTACTTC.

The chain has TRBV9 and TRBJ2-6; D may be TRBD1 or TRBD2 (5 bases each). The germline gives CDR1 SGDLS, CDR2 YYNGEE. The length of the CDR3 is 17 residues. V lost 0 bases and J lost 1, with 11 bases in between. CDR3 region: CASSVVGTNSGANVLTF. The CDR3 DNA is TGTGCCAGCAGCGTAGTGGGGACCAATTCTGGGGCCAACGTCCTGACTTTC.

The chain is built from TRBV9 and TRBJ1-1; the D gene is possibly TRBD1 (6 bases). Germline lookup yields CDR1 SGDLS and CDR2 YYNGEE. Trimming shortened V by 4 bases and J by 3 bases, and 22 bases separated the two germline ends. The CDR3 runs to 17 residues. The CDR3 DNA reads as TGTGCCAGCAGCTCGCGGGGGGCAGGGAGTTTGGACACTGAAGCTTTCTTT. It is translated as CASSSRGAGSLDTEAFF.

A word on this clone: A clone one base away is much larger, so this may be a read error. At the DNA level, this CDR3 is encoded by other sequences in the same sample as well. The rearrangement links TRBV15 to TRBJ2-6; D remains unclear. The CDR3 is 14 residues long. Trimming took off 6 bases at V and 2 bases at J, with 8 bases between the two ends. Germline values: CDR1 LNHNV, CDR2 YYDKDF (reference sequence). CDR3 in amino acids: CATSRTTGANVLTF. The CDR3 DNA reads TGTGCCACCAGTAGAACCACTGGGGCCAACGTCCTGACTTTC. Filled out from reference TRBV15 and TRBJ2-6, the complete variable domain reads DAMVIQNPRYQVTQFGKPVTLSCSQTLNHNVMYWYQQKSSQAPKLLFHYYDKDFNNEADTPDNFQSRRPNTSFCFLDIRSPGLGDTAMYLCATSRTTGANVLTFGAGSRLTVL.

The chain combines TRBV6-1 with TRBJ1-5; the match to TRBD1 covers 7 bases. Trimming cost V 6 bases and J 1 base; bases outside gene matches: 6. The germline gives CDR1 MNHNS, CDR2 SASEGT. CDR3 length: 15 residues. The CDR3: CASREPGQSNQPQHF. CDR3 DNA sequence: TGTGCCAGCAGAGAGCCGGGACAGAGCAATCAGCCCCAGCATTTT.

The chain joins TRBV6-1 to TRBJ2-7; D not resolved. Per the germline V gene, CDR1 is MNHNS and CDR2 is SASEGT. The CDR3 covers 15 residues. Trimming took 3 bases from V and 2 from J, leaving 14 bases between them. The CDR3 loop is CASSDYWAGAYEQYF. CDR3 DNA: TGTGCCAGCAGTGATTATTGGGCAGGAGCCTACGAGCAGTACTTC.

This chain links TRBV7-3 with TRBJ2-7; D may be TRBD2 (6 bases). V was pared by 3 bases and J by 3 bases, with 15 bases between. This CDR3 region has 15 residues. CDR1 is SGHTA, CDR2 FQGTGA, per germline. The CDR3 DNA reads TGTGCCAGCAGCTTGGGTAGCGGCTCGGTCTACGAGCAGTACTTC. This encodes CASSLGSGSVYEQYF.

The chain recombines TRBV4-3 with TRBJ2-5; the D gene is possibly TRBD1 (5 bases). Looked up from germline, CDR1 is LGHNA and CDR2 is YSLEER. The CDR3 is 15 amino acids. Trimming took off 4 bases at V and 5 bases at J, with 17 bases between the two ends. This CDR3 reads CASSRVLASGETQYF. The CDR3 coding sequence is TGCGCCAGCAGCCGAGTATTAGCCTCAGGGGAGACCCAGTACTTC.

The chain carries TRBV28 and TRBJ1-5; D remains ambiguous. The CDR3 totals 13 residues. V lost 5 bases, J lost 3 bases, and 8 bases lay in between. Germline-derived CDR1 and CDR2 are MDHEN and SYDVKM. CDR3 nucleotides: TGTGCCAGCAGTAAACCCTACAATCAGCCCCAGCATTTT. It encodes CASSKPYNQPQHF.

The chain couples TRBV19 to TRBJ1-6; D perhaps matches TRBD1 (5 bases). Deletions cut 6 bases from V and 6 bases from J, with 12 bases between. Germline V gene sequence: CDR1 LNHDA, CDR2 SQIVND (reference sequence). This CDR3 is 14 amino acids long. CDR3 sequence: CASSPGQGNSPLHF. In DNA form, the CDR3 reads TGTGCCAGTAGCCCCGGGCAGGGTAATTCACCCCTCCACTTT.

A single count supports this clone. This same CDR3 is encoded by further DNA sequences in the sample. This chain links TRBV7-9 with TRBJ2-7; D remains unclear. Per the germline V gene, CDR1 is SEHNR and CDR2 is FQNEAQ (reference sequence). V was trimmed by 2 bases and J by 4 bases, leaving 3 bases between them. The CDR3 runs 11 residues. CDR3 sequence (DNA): TGTGCCAGCAGCTTAAGTTACGAGCAGTACTTC. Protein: CASSLSYEQYF. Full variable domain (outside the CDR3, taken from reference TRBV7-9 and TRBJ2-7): DTGVSQNPRHKITKRGQNVTFRCDPISEHNRLYWYRQTLGQGPEFLTYFQNEAQLEKSRLLSDRFSAERPKGSFSTLEIQRTEQGDSAMYLCASSLSYEQYFGPGTRLTVT.

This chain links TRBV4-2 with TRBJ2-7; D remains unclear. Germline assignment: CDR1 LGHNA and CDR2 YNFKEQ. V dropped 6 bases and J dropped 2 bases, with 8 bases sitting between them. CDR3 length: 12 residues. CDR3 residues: CASSGLAYEQYF. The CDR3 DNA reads TGTGCCAGCAGTGGGCTTGCCTACGAGCAGTACTTC.

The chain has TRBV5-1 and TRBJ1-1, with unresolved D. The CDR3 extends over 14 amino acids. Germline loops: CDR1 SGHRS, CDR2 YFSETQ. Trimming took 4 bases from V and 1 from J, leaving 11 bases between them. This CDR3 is CASSADGENTEAFF. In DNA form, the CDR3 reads TGCGCCAGCAGCGCCGACGGAGAGAACACTGAAGCTTTCTTT.

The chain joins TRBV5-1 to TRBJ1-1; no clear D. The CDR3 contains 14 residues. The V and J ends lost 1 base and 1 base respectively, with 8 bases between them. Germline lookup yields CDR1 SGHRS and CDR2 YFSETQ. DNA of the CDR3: TGCGCCAGCAGCTTGTCTCCAGGGAACACTGAAGCTTTCTTT. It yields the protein CASSLSPGNTEAFF. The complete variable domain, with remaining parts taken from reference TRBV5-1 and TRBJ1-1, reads KAGVTQTPRYLIKTRGQQVTLSCSPISGHRSVSWYQQTPGQGLQFLFEYFSETQRNKGNFPGRFSGRQFSNSRSEMNVSTLELGDSALYLCASSLSPGNTEAFFGQGTRLTVV.

The CDR3 DNA sequence: TGTGCCAGCAGTTTATTGAGGGGGAGTCTTAATGAGCAGTTCTTC. This gives the protein CASSLLRGSLNEQFF. The rearrangement links TRBV28 to TRBJ2-1; the D gene is possibly TRBD1 (6 bases). The germline V and J ends were trimmed by 1 base and 7 bases, with 14 bases remaining between them. The CDR3 has 15 residues. The germline V gene encodes CDR1 MDHEN and CDR2 SYDVKM.

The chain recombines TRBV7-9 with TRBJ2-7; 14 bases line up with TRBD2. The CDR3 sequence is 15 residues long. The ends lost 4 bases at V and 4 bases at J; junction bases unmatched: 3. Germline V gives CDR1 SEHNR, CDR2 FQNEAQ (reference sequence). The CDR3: CASSSGLAGVYEQYF. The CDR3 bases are TGTGCCAGCAGCTCGGGACTAGCGGGAGTTTACGAGCAGTACTTC.

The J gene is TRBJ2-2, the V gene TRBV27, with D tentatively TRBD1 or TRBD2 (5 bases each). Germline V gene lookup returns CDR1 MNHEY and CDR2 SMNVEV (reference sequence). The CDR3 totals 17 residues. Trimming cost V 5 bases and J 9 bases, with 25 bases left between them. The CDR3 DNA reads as TGTGCCAGCAGTAACGGGCAGGGTGCGTCCCGGGACCGGGAGCTGTTTTTT. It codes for CASSNGQGASRDRELFF.

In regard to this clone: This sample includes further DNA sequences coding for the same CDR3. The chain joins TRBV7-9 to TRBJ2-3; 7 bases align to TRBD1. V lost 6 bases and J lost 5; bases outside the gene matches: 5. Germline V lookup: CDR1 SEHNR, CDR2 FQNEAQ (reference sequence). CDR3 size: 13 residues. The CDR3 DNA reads TGTGCCAGCAGAACAGGGGTATTAGATACGCAGTATTTT. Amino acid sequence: CASRTGVLDTQYF.